This T cell receptor (beta chain) was recovered during a study of T cells expressing NK-cell markers. UMIs accompanied the 5'RACE template switching by which TCR beta cDNA was made. TCRdb reprocessed the 5' RACE reads and reports one entry per CDR3 protein, with no DNA. With approximately 440,000 distinct CDR3 sequences in the sample, the ten largest clones hold about 1.5%. This clonotype was obtained from a woman in her fifties or sixties in good health. The sequencing input was blood T cells: a sorted CD56 or NKG2C T cell subset, CD4+ or CD8+ T cells, or bulk PBMC T cells (not recorded which).

CDR3 residues: CSARDWTGLAGMAQYF. The chain is built from TRBV20-1 and TRBJ2-5; TCRdb indicates TRBD2, and absent DNA this call remains unverified. Germline V gene data show CDR1 as DFQATT and CDR2 as SNEGSKA (reference sequence). This CDR3 comprises 16 residues.